Below, 22 T cell receptor beta chains from the same sample are listed, as sequenced in a study of long-term antiretroviral therapy in people with HIV. Survey level was the resolution at which the v3.0 immunoSEQ assay ran. TCRdb's copy holds only in-frame clones and misses some; the assay was immunoSEQ multiplex PCR. Of roughly 50,000 clones detected, under 90% appear once; the ten largest clones hold under 3%. The material was unsorted PBMCs, obtained 0.8 years after starting antiretroviral therapy. The receptors stem from a woman aged 18 to 35 with HIV.

This chain connects TRBV7-9 to TRBJ2-7; 12 bases map to TRBD2. Germline V gene sequence: CDR1 SEHNR, CDR2 FQNEAQ (reference sequence). This CDR3 comprises 19 residues. Germline trimming cut 3 bases from V and 6 bases from J; bases unmatched to any gene: 18. CDR3 coding DNA: TGTGCCAGCAGCTTTGAGGCCGTACGAGGCGGACTAGCGGGAATCGAGCAGTACTTC. This translates into CASSFEAVRGGLAGIEQYF.

V and J are TRBV5-5 and TRBJ2-3; 9 bases are a match to TRBD2. The CDR3 is 15 residues long. The trim removed 4 bases at V and 7 bases at J, leaving 10 bases unmatched. Germline V lookup: CDR1 SGHKS, CDR2 YYEKEE (reference sequence). The CDR3 region has the DNA TGTGCCAGCAGCCCGGCGGGAGGGCCGATGAATACGCAGTATTTT. Protein: CASSPAGGPMNTQYF.

The chain couples TRBV7-8 to TRBJ1-1; the D gene is possibly TRBD1 (5 bases). Germline values: CDR1 SGHVS, CDR2 FQNEAQ. The CDR3 length is 16 residues. Trimming took 2 bases from V and 2 from J, leaving 15 bases between them. DNA for the CDR3: TGTGCCAGCAGCTTACGGGGCCCCGGGAAAAACACTGAAGCTTTCTTT. Translating it yields CASSLRGPGKNTEAFF.

This chain connects TRBV7-2 to TRBJ2-5; the match to TRBD2 covers 11 bases. Germline CDR1 is SGHTA and CDR2 is FQGNSA. Germline trimming cut 4 bases from V and 5 bases from J; bases unmatched to any gene: 6. The CDR3 covers 15 residues. The CDR3 bases are TGTGCCAGCAGCTCAGCCGGGACTAGCGGTGAGACCCAGTACTTC. Protein sequence: CASSSAGTSGETQYF.

The chain joins TRBV29-1 to TRBJ2-3, with D possibly matching TRBD2 (6 bases). Trimming stripped 4 bases from V and 1 base from J, with 21 bases between. The germline gives CDR1 SQVTM, CDR2 ANQGSEA. The CDR3 consists of 17 residues. This chain's CDR3 is CSVVGITWDSRTDTQYF. In nucleotides, the CDR3 is TGCAGCGTTGTGGGAATAACATGGGACTCCCGCACAGATACGCAGTATTTT.

The rearrangement links TRBV11-3 to TRBJ2-1; 11 nucleotides agree with TRBD2. The CDR3 sequence is 17 residues long. CDR1 SGHNT and CDR2 YENEEA come from the germline V gene. V lost 1 base and J lost 5; bases outside the gene matches: 7. CDR3 loop: CASSLGVLAGGNNEQFF. The CDR3 DNA follows: TGTGCCAGCAGCTTAGGTGTCCTAGCGGGAGGAAACAATGAGCAGTTCTTC.

J is TRBJ2-5 and V is TRBV25-1, with D unresolved. The germline CDR1 and CDR2 sequences are MGHDK and SYGVNS. The CDR3 length is 16 residues. Deletions cut 1 base from V and 4 bases from J, with 16 bases between. CDR3 amino acids: CASSELLNSGPETQYF. DNA for the CDR3: TGTGCCAGCAGTGAATTATTGAACTCGGGTCCAGAGACCCAGTACTTC.

The CDR3: CASSFDGNYGYTF. Written as DNA, the CDR3 is TGTGCCAGCAGCTTTGACGGTAACTATGGCTACACCTTC. This sequence joins TRBV5-6 and TRBJ1-2; D is undetermined. The CDR3 totals 13 residues. The V gene lost 2 bases and the J gene lost 1 base, with 6 bases spanning the gap. The germline CDR1 and CDR2 sequences are SGHDT and YYEEEE.

The chain carries TRBV27 and TRBJ2-7; D uncertain. The CDR3 consists of 15 residues. Deletions cut 2 bases from V and 2 bases from J, with 13 bases between. In germline, CDR1 is MNHEY, CDR2 SMNVEV (reference sequence). CDR3 sequence: CASSLGWTQTYEQYF. The CDR3 region has the DNA TGTGCCAGCAGTTTAGGTTGGACGCAAACCTACGAGCAGTACTTC.

J is TRBJ2-3 and V is TRBV28, with 11 bases fitting TRBD2. The junction had 8 bases not matched to a gene; V was cut back by 5 bases and J by 1 base. This CDR3 is built from 17 residues. Per the germline V gene, CDR1 is MDHEN and CDR2 is SYDVKM. CDR3 residues: CASSPGTSGQRTDTQYF. The CDR3 DNA follows: TGTGCCAGCAGTCCCGGGACTAGCGGCCAACGCACAGATACGCAGTATTTT.

V gene TRBV19 combines with J gene TRBJ2-2; D might be TRBD1 (6 bases). This CDR3 comprises 15 residues. CDR1 and CDR2 (germline): LNHDA, SQIVND (reference sequence). V gave up 8 bases and J gave up 4 bases, with 17 bases separating them. For the CDR3, the DNA is TGTGCCAGTGGGGGTAGTGGGGGCGGCACCGGGGAGCTGTTTTTT. It is translated as CASGGSGGGTGELFF. The full variable domain, with the rest looked up from reference TRBV19 and TRBJ2-2, is DGGITQSPKYLFRKEGQNVTLSCEQNLNHDAMYWYRQDPGQGLRLIYYSQIVNDFQKGDIAEGYSVSREKKESFPLTVTSAQKNPTAFYLCASGGSGGGTGELFFGEGSRLTVL.

The rearrangement uses TRBV9 and TRBJ2-2; 11 nucleotides line up with TRBD1. The CDR3 length is 19 residues. Trimming removed 0 bases from V and 0 bases from J; junction bases left unmatched: 7. Germline loops: CDR1 SGDLS, CDR2 YYNGEE. DNA of the CDR3: TGTGCCAGCAGCGTAGGAAGGACAGGGGGCCTGTCGAACACCGGGGAGCTGTTTTTT. Amino acid sequence: CASSVGRTGGLSNTGELFF.

The chain carries TRBV9 and TRBJ2-1; D uncertain. Looked up from germline, CDR1 is SGDLS and CDR2 is YYNGEE. The CDR3 length is 12 residues. V dropped 2 bases and J dropped 1 base, with 1 base sitting between them. CDR3 bases: TGTGCCAGCAGCGTGTCCTACAATGAGCAGTTCTTC. Translated: CASSVSYNEQFF.

V is TRBV7-2 and J is TRBJ1-5; D may be TRBD1 (5 bases). The CDR3 totals 16 residues. Germline lookup yields CDR1 SGHTA and CDR2 FQGNSA. V lost 1 base and J lost 1, with 11 bases in between. The CDR3 DNA sequence: TGTGCCAGCAGCTTAGTTTCAGGGCGAAGCAATCAGCCCCAGCATTTT. Translated: CASSLVSGRSNQPQHF.

The V and J genes are TRBV6-5 and TRBJ2-3, with D possibly matching TRBD2 (6 bases). V dropped 8 bases and J dropped 7 bases, with 7 bases sitting between them. The CDR3 is made up of 10 amino acids. Per germline, CDR1 MNHEY and CDR2 SVGAGI. CDR3 residues: CASGGNTQYF. CDR3 in DNA: TGTGCCAGCGGCGGGAATACGCAGTATTTT.

The rearrangement joins TRBV28 to TRBJ1-5; D remains ambiguous. From germline, CDR1 is MDHEN and CDR2 SYDVKM. This CDR3 is 14 amino acids long. V lost 2 bases and J lost 1, with 6 bases in between. CDR3 protein: CASSLVPSNQPQHF. In DNA, the CDR3 is TGTGCCAGCAGTTTAGTCCCCAGCAATCAGCCCCAGCATTTT.

This chain joins TRBV20-1 and TRBJ2-7; no clear D. In germline, CDR1 is DFQATT, CDR2 SNEGSKA (reference sequence). V was clipped by 5 bases and J by 7 bases, with 6 bases between them. The CDR3 runs 9 residues. Here the CDR3 DNA reads TGCAGTGCTGTTAAGGAGCAGTACTTC. This translates into CSAVKEQYF.

The J gene is TRBJ2-7, the V gene TRBV6-5; 8 bases agree with TRBD1. Germline V CDR1 and CDR2: MNHEY, SVGAGI. The CDR3 is made up of 15 amino acids. V shed 1 base, J shed 0 bases, and the junction held 2 bases outside the gene matches. The chain's CDR3 is CASSYYRGSSYEQYF. The CDR3 DNA reads TGTGCCAGCAGTTACTACAGGGGGAGCTCCTACGAGCAGTACTTC.

The chain is built from TRBV27 and TRBJ2-5; D unresolved. The J call may be incorrect, as the DNA end agrees better with TRBJ2-7. Germline-derived CDR1 and CDR2 are MNHEY and SMNVEV (reference sequence). The CDR3 contains 11 residues. In nucleotides, the CDR3 is TGTGCCAGCAGTTCCCACTACGAGCAGTACTTC. It codes for CASSSHYEQYF.

The chain combines TRBV7-9 with TRBJ2-1, with 7 nucleotides matching TRBD2. V shed 1 base and J 9 bases; nucleotides not matched to a gene: 3. CDR3 length: 13 amino acids. Per the germline V gene, CDR1 is SEHNR and CDR2 is FQNEAQ (reference sequence). The CDR3 protein is CASSLEAGVEQFF. CDR3 bases: TGTGCCAGCAGCTTAGAGGCGGGGGTTGAGCAGTTCTTC.

CDR3 residues: CASSLAREKPEETQYF. Written as DNA, the CDR3 is TGTGCCAGCAGCCTAGCCCGGGAGAAGCCTGAAGAGACCCAGTACTTC. The chain employs TRBV5-4 and TRBJ2-5; tentatively, D is TRBD2 (6 bases). CDR3 size: 16 residues. The germline CDR1 and CDR2 sequences are SGHNT and YYREEE (reference sequence). V lost 4 bases, J lost 3 bases, and 19 bases lay in between.

The chain uses TRBV5-4 and TRBJ2-1; 13 nucleotides match TRBD2. The CDR3 spans 15 residues. Germline loops: CDR1 SGHNT, CDR2 YYREEE (reference sequence). Germline trimming cut 2 bases from V and 5 bases from J; bases unmatched to any gene: 1. CDR3 sequence reads: CASSLGLAGDNEQFF. The CDR3 nucleotides are TGTGCCAGCAGCTTAGGACTAGCGGGGGACAATGAGCAGTTCTTC.